The rows below give T cell receptor beta chains drawn from one sample of a study of shared clonotypes between healthy human individuals. Using immunoSEQ multiplex PCR, the repertoire was profiled, and TCRdb retains in-frame clones only, with some absent. In the table there are around 2.5 million clones, roughly 93% of which are singletons. The specimen sequenced was naive CD4+ T cells from PBMCs. These receptors all come from a man aged 18 to 30 in good health. Some clones in this sample may be carry-over from other donors' samples. Both conserved end residues are part of each CDR3. D genes are given only for firm matches. A clone size is listed for some rows: how often the clone was seen (once, few, many), or a class if it is expanded.

V	size	D	J	CDR3	DNA
TRBV19	.	TRBD1	TRBJ2-7	CASSPARTGGHEQYF	TGTGCCAGTAGCCCCGCTAGGACAGGGGGCCACGAGCAGTACTTC
TRBV6-5	.	.	TRBJ1-2	CASRRDGLSYGYTF	TGTGCCAGCAGAAGGGACGGACTTTCCTATGGCTACACCTTC
TRBV5-6	.	.	TRBJ2-1	CASSRLRSYNEQFF	TGTGCCAGCAGCCGGTTGAGATCCTACAATGAGCAGTTCTTC
TRBV30	.	.	TRBJ1-4	CAWRSSEGSEKLFF	TGTGCCTGGAGGAGCAGTGAGGGGAGTGAAAAACTGTTTTTT
TRBV5-1	.	TRBD1	TRBJ2-1	CASSPGQQNEQFF	TGCGCCAGCAGCCCGGGACAGCAAAATGAGCAGTTCTTC
TRBV7-3	.	.	TRBJ2-2	CASSLYRTTNTGELFF	TGTGCCAGCAGCTTATACAGAACCACGAACACCGGGGAGCTGTTTTTT
TRBV6-1	.	.	TRBJ2-1	CASSERQVGYNEQFF	TGTGCCAGCAGTGAACGGCAGGTTGGATACAATGAGCAGTTCTTC
TRBV15	.	.	TRBJ2-5	CATSRDNPRLGETQYF	TGTGCCACCAGCAGAGATAATCCCCGTTTGGGCGAGACCCAGTACTTC
TRBV11-3	.	.	TRBJ2-1	CASSLNSVGEQFF	TGTGCCAGCAGCTTAAATTCTGTCGGAGAGCAGTTCTTC
TRBV11-2	.	.	TRBJ2-5	CASSIGEGRQYF	TGTGCCAGCAGCATCGGCGAGGGCCGTCAGTACTTC
TRBV11-3	once	TRBD2	TRBJ2-7	CASSLSSGYEQYF	TGTGCCAGCAGCTTATCTAGCGGCTACGAGCAGTACTTC
TRBV7-3	.	.	TRBJ2-7	CASSYGTSYEQYF	TGTGCCAGCAGCTATGGGACCTCCTACGAGCAGTACTTC
TRBV4-1	.	.	TRBJ1-1	CASSRPGGLNTEAFF	TGCGCCAGCAGCCGCCCCGGGGGGCTGAACACTGAAGCTTTCTTT
TRBV19	.	TRBD2	TRBJ2-3	CASSTWTSKADTQYF	TGTGCCAGTAGTACTTGGACTAGCAAGGCAGATACGCAGTATTTT
TRBV28	.	TRBD1	TRBJ1-2	CASSLTTHGQGVYGYTF	TGTGCCAGCAGTTTGACTACCCATGGACAGGGGGTATATGGCTACACCTTC
TRBV30	.	.	TRBJ2-5	CAWRTEETQYF	TGTGCCTGGAGGACTGAAGAGACCCAGTACTTC
TRBV30	few	.	TRBJ1-1	CAWSVRVGGAFF	TGTGCCTGGAGTGTACGGGTCGGAGGAGCTTTCTTT
TRBV7-3	.	.	TRBJ2-2	CASSRGLHTGELFF	TGTGCCAGCAGCCGGGGACTTCACACCGGGGAGCTGTTTTTT
TRBV19	once	.	TRBJ2-7	CARYLDRIYEQYF	TGTGCCAGATACCTAGACCGAATTTACGAGCAGTACTTC
TRBV6-1	.	TRBD2	TRBJ2-4	CASSGEGAVIQYF	TGTGCCAGCAGTGGGGAGGGTGCGGTCATTCAGTACTTC
TRBV25-1	.	TRBD2	TRBJ2-1	CASSGLAGVGEQFF	TGTGCCAGCAGTGGCCTAGCGGGAGTAGGGGAGCAGTTCTTC
TRBV4-1	.	.	TRBJ2-1	CASIQRPSSYNEQFF	TGCGCCAGCATACAGCGCCCGAGCTCCTACAATGAGCAGTTCTTC
TRBV5-1	.	.	TRBJ1-3	CASSLEGGSGNTIYF	TGCGCCAGCAGCTTGGAAGGCGGTTCGGGAAACACCATATATTTT
TRBV7-8	.	.	TRBJ2-5	CASSYNRDRRGETQYF	TGTGCCAGCAGCTACAATCGTGACCGCAGGGGAGAGACCCAGTACTTC
TRBV28	.	TRBD2	TRBJ2-5	CASNSGAIQETQYF	TGTGCCAGCAATAGCGGGGCAATACAAGAGACCCAGTACTTC
TRBV7-2	.	.	TRBJ2-7	CASSLGQGSSYEQYF	TGTGCCAGCAGCTTAGGGCAGGGGAGCTCCTACGAGCAGTACTTC
TRBV7-2	.	TRBD2	TRBJ2-7	CASSSGLAPSYEQYF	TGTGCCAGCAGCTCAGGACTAGCTCCCTCCTACGAGCAGTACTTC
TRBV11-2	.	.	TRBJ2-1	CASSFSGLYNEQFF	TGTGCCAGCAGCTTCTCAGGACTCTACAATGAGCAGTTCTTC
TRBV28	.	.	TRBJ2-1	CASSSYGPSYNEQFF	TGTGCCAGCAGTTCCTACGGCCCTTCCTACAATGAGCAGTTCTTC
TRBV7-2	.	TRBD2	TRBJ2-2	CASSQTSGRLGELFF	TGTGCCAGCAGCCAGACTAGCGGTCGGTTAGGGGAGCTGTTTTTT
TRBV19	.	.	TRBJ1-5	CASSTARVQPQHF	TGTGCCAGTAGTACCGCGCGCGTTCAGCCCCAGCATTTT
TRBV7-9	.	TRBD1	TRBJ1-6	CASSYPAGTGENSPLHF	TGTGCCAGCAGCTATCCCGCGGGGACAGGGGAGAATTCACCCCTCCACTTT
TRBV4-1	.	.	TRBJ1-1	CASSRREPGTEAFF	TGCGCCAGCAGCCGACGCGAGCCTGGCACTGAAGCTTTCTTT